The entry that follows covers one T cell receptor (beta chain) sequence. As processed by the authors: Amplification of reference gene primers provided the estimated nucleated cell counts. Using immunoSEQ multiplex PCR, the repertoire was profiled, and TCRdb retains in-frame clones only, with some absent. V, J and clone size were drawn from that table, and D and trimming were deduced from the DNA. This repertoire shows around 380,000 clones, roughly four fifths found once; its top ten account for roughly 1.1%. This sample was taken from a study of blood T cell repertoires in COVID-19. Turning to the study itself: Material from acute and convalescent COVID-19 was sourced from the United States, Italy and Spain. Nucleic acid was either cDNA or gDNA, and it came from T cells, B-cell-depleted T cells, or PBMCs.

Per the germline V gene, CDR1 is WNHNN and CDR2 is SYGVQD (reference sequence). Germline trimming cut 7 bases from V and 6 bases from J; bases unmatched to any gene: 4. CDR3 size: 13 residues. This TCR derives from a human donor with acute or convalescent COVID-19. The donor label of this sample is uncertain. The material sequenced was peripheral blood. The chain couples TRBV10-1 to TRBJ1-1; 11 bases map to TRBD1. Written as DNA, the CDR3 is TGCGCCAGCACCGGGGACAGGGGGGCTGAAGCTTTCTTT. This translates into CASTGDRGAEAFF.